These 28 T cell receptor beta chains share one sample of origin, sequenced in a study of blood T cell repertoires in COVID-19. Produced via immunoSEQ multiplex PCR; TCRdb's table is partial and in-frame only. The repertoire includes 25,000 to 30,000 clones, over 75% of them detected once, and approximately 15% sits in the top ten. Sequenced material: peripheral blood. The receptors originated from a man aged 70 or older with active COVID-19.

V is TRBV7-8 and J is TRBJ1-2; possible D gene TRBD1, 6 bases. The CDR3 length is 14 residues. Germline CDR1 SGHVS, CDR2 FQNEAQ. Between the trimmed V and J ends, which lost 6 bases and 5 bases, there was a span of 16 bases. The CDR3 here is CASSQTGSTYGYTF. In nucleotides, the CDR3 is TGTGCCAGCAGTCAAACAGGGTCAACTTATGGCTACACCTTC.

The chain carries TRBV11-2 and TRBJ2-1; 9 bases are a match to TRBD1. The CDR3 length is 15 residues. The V gene end was trimmed by 1 base and the J gene end by 6 bases; junction bases not matched to a gene: 4. Per germline, CDR1 SGHAT and CDR2 FQNNGV. The CDR3 nucleotides are TGTGCCAGCAGCTTAGGCGGGACAGGGCTCAATGAGCAGTTCTTC. Translating gives CASSLGGTGLNEQFF.

The genes are TRBV3-1 (or the pseudogene TRBV3-2) and TRBJ1-5, with D maybe TRBD1 (6 bases). V was pared by 5 bases and J by 2 bases, with 10 bases between. Germline V gene data show CDR1 as LGHDT and CDR2 as YNNKEL (reference sequence). The CDR3 consists of 14 residues. The CDR3 DNA is TGTGCCAGCAGCGAACAGGGAGGCAATCAGCCCCAGCATTTT. Encoded protein: CASSEQGGNQPQHF.

CDR3: CASSPDRASNQPQHF. CDR3 DNA: TGTGCCAGCAGCCCCGACAGGGCCAGCAATCAGCCCCAGCATTTT. This sequence joins TRBV6-5 and TRBJ1-5, with TRBD1 matching 7 bases. The CDR3 has 15 residues. From germline, CDR1 is MNHEY and CDR2 SVGAGI. V dropped 6 bases and J dropped 1; count of bases not matched to a gene: 6.

The chain has TRBV5-1 and TRBJ2-5; the D gene is possibly TRBD2 (6 bases). The CDR3 has 15 amino acids. Between the trimmed V and J ends, which lost 0 bases and 3 bases, there was a span of 12 bases. Germline V CDR1 and CDR2: SGHRS, YFSETQ. For the CDR3, the DNA is TGCGCCAGCAGCTTGGGTGGGGGAGGCGAAGAGACCCAGTACTTC. It translates to CASSLGGGGEETQYF.

CDR3 region: CATSDLVGGRGQETQYF. The CDR3 region has the DNA TGTGCCACCAGTGATTTGGTCGGGGGAAGGGGACAAGAGACCCAGTACTTC. V usage is TRBV24-1 and J usage is TRBJ2-5, with D possibly TRBD2 on 6 matching bases. Germline CDR1 reads KGHDR; CDR2 reads SFDVKD. The CDR3 runs to 17 residues. V lost 0 bases, J lost 2 bases, and 15 bases lay in between.

This clone was counted once. Other nucleotide sequences from this sample produce the same CDR3. This chain joins TRBV12-3 or TRBV12-4 and TRBJ2-1; D gene ambiguous. V gave up 3 bases and J gave up 6 bases, with 3 bases separating them. The CDR3 is 11 amino acids. The CDR3 nucleotides are TGTGCCAGCAGTTTCCTCAATGAGCAGTTCTTC. The encoded protein is CASSFLNEQFF.

The chain recombines TRBV5-1 with TRBJ2-7, with D possibly matching TRBD2 (6 bases). Trimming cost V 4 bases and J 1 base, with 9 bases left between them. The CDR3 has 13 amino acids. In germline, CDR1 is SGHRS, CDR2 YFSETQ. Here the CDR3 DNA reads TGCGCCAGCAGCAGGGAGGCGTCCTACGAGCAGTACTTC. Translating gives CASSREASYEQYF.

This clone was picked up one time. The genes are TRBV7-9 and TRBJ1-4; D not resolved. The germline gives CDR1 SEHNR, CDR2 FQNEAQ (reference sequence). The CDR3 runs to 15 residues. The V gene lost 2 bases and the J gene lost 8 bases, with 15 bases spanning the gap. CDR3 bases: TGTGCCAGCAGCTTATACCAGGATCTATCCGAAAAACTGTTTTTT. Protein sequence: CASSLYQDLSEKLFF.

The J gene is TRBJ2-1, the V gene TRBV28, with TRBD2 matching over 7 bases. The junction had 5 bases not matched to a gene; V was cut back by 5 bases and J by 7 bases. Germline V CDR1 and CDR2: MDHEN, SYDVKM. The CDR3 length is 13 residues. The CDR3 reads CASSVQGGNEQFF. The CDR3 nucleotides read TGTGCCAGCAGTGTTCAGGGAGGGAATGAGCAGTTCTTC.

The CDR3 DNA reads TGTGCCAGTACCCCTCAGGGGCGACGGGATTCACCCCTCCACTTT. Its translation: CASTPQGRRDSPLHF. The chain carries TRBV19 and TRBJ1-6, with TRBD1 as a possible D gene (6 bases). V was trimmed by 7 bases and J by 8 bases, leaving 18 bases between them. The germline V gene has CDR1 LNHDA and CDR2 SQIVND (reference sequence). The CDR3 consists of 15 residues.

The rearrangement joins TRBV9 to TRBJ2-5, with TRBD1 matching over 7 bases. From germline, CDR1 is SGDLS and CDR2 YYNGEE. The CDR3 is 15 amino acids. With V trimmed by 2 bases and J by 3 bases, 7 bases remained unmatched. DNA for the CDR3: TGTGCCAGCAGCGTTACTACGGGGACAGAAGAGACCCAGTACTTC. Encoded protein: CASSVTTGTEETQYF.

The chain joins TRBV6-5 to TRBJ1-4; no reliable D call. CDR1 is MNHEY and CDR2 is SVGAGI in the germline V gene. CDR3 length: 16 residues. V was shortened by 0 bases and J by 10 bases, with 18 bases between the two germline ends. The CDR3 DNA is TGTGCCAGCAGTTACTCGATGAGCACCCGGGAAGGAAAACTGTTTTTT. Translation gives CASSYSMSTREGKLFF.

J is TRBJ1-2 and V is TRBV7-9; 10 positions match TRBD1. The CDR3 spans 15 residues. Germline CDR1 SEHNR, CDR2 FQNEAQ (reference sequence). Trimming at V came to 5 bases and at J to 4 bases, leaving 7 bases not matched to a gene. CDR3 protein: CASSLGQGVGYGYTF. The CDR3 bases are TGTGCCAGCAGCCTCGGACAGGGGGTTGGCTATGGCTACACCTTC.

The chain is built from TRBV4-2 and TRBJ2-3; 11 bases are a match to TRBD2. The CDR3 consists of 16 residues. V trimming: 2 bases; J trimming: 7 bases; junction bases outside the gene matches: 8. Per the germline V gene, CDR1 is LGHNA and CDR2 is YNFKEQ. As DNA, the CDR3 is TGTGCCAGCAGCCAAAGTCTAGCGGGGGGTAAGAATACGCAGTATTTT. This sequence encodes CASSQSLAGGKNTQYF.

This clone has just a few counts. This chain connects TRBV7-9 to TRBJ2-7; 11 bases agree with TRBD1. Trimming at V came to 5 bases and at J to 6 bases, leaving 6 bases not matched to a gene. This CDR3 comprises 14 residues. Germline V gene lookup returns CDR1 SEHNR and CDR2 FQNEAQ (reference sequence). CDR3 sequence reads: CASSPGQGGSEQYF. DNA of the CDR3: TGTGCCAGCAGCCCGGGACAGGGGGGGTCCGAGCAGTACTTC.

This rearrangement joins TRBV29-1 to TRBJ1-1, with unresolved D. The CDR3 is made up of 11 amino acids. V was trimmed by 6 bases and J by 7 bases, leaving 12 bases between them. In germline, CDR1 is SQVTM, CDR2 ANQGSEA. The CDR3 loop is CSVRLGGEAFF. DNA of the CDR3: TGCAGCGTGAGATTGGGAGGTGAAGCTTTCTTT.

This sequence joins TRBV2 and TRBJ2-5, with a weak D call TRBD2 (6 bases). The CDR3 totals 15 residues. The V end was cut by 2 bases, the J end by 5 bases, with 15 bases between. Germline loops: CDR1 SNHLY, CDR2 FYNNEI. CDR3 coding DNA: TGTGCCAGCAGTGAATCGGAGGGAGGTTGGGAGACCCAGTACTTC. Translating gives CASSESEGGWETQYF.

The chain joins TRBV30 to TRBJ2-5, with 8 bases lining up with TRBD2. The CDR3 runs to 15 residues. CDR1 is GTSNPN, CDR2 SVGIG, per germline (reference sequence). V trimming: 4 bases; J trimming: 5 bases; junction bases outside the gene matches: 12. CDR3 coding DNA: TGTGCCTGGATAGCGGGGTCGGGGCCGACTGAGACCCAGTACTTC. Its protein is CAWIAGSGPTETQYF.

CDR3 nucleotide sequence: TGCGCCAGCAGCTTGGAGCCGACAGGGAACACTGAAGCTTTCTTT. This sequence encodes CASSLEPTGNTEAFF. J is TRBJ1-1 and V is TRBV5-1; D may be TRBD1 (6 bases). The CDR3 is made up of 15 amino acids. V lost 0 bases and J 1 base, leaving 10 bases between the germline ends. The germline V gene encodes CDR1 SGHRS and CDR2 YFSETQ.

The genes are TRBV2 and TRBJ1-6, with a possible D match to TRBD1 (5 bases). CDR1 SNHLY and CDR2 FYNNEI come from the germline V gene. The CDR3 length is 15 residues. Trimming left V 11 bases short and J 3 bases short, with 17 bases between. CDR3 sequence reads: CAGRQSEVYNSPLHF. Written as DNA, the CDR3 is TGTGCCGGACGACAGTCGGAAGTCTATAATTCACCCCTCCACTTT. The variable domain in full, completed from reference TRBV2 and TRBJ1-6, reads EPEVTQTPSHQVTQMGQEVILRCVPISNHLYFYWYRQILGQKVEFLVSFYNNEISEKSEIFDDQFSVERPDGSNFTLKIRSTKLEDSAMYFCAGRQSEVYNSPLHFGNGTRLTVT.

The V gene is TRBV28, the J gene TRBJ1-2, with 8 positions matching TRBD1. This CDR3 region has 13 residues. CDR1 and CDR2 from the germline V gene are MDHEN and SYDVKM. V was pared by 6 bases and J by 8 bases, with 8 bases of the junction left unmatched. The CDR3 loop reads CASRQQGALGYTF. The CDR3, as DNA: TGTGCCAGCAGACAGCAGGGGGCGCTCGGCTACACCTTC.

The V gene is TRBV5-4, the J gene TRBJ1-1; D is unclear. Germline CDR1 is SGHNT and CDR2 is YYREEE (reference sequence). The V end was cut by 1 base, the J end by 4 bases, with 5 bases between. This CDR3 has 12 residues. Here the CDR3 reads CASSLMSTEAFF. The CDR3 coding sequence is TGTGCCAGCAGCTTGATGAGCACTGAAGCTTTCTTT.

The CDR3 is CASSPGWRQYF. The CDR3 DNA is TGTGCCAGCAGCCCCGGATGGAGGCAGTATTTT. The rearrangement links TRBV7-2 to TRBJ2-3, with unresolved D. This CDR3 spans 11 amino acids. Germline V CDR1 and CDR2: SGHTA, FQGNSA. V dropped 5 bases and J dropped 11 bases, with 11 bases sitting between them.

This chain connects TRBV5-1 to TRBJ2-7, with no clear D. The V end was cut by 3 bases, the J end by 4 bases, with 8 bases between. The CDR3 runs 12 residues. CDR1 SGHRS and CDR2 YFSETQ come from the germline V gene. CDR3 coding DNA: TGCGCCAGCAGCTCTTCAGGATACGAGCAGTACTTC. Amino acid sequence: CASSSSGYEQYF.

The chain is built from TRBV28 and TRBJ2-7; 12 bases are shared with TRBD2. This CDR3 region has 14 residues. V lost 7 bases and J lost 7; bases outside the gene matches: 8. CDR1 is MDHEN and CDR2 is SYDVKM in the germline V gene. CDR3 sequence: CASTLAGGTREQYF. The CDR3 nucleotides are TGTGCCAGCACCCTAGCGGGGGGGACCAGAGAGCAGTACTTC.

In its sample, this clone was seen once. The CDR3 here is CASSLGGGLQSDTQYF. In DNA form, the CDR3 reads TGTGCCAGCAGCTTGGGGGGGGGACTTCAGAGTGATACGCAGTATTTT. V is TRBV5-4 and J is TRBJ2-3; 7 positions match TRBD2. CDR3 length equals 16 residues. V lost 0 bases and J lost 6; bases outside the gene matches: 10. The V gene's germline CDR1 is SGHNT and CDR2 YYREEE (reference sequence).

The V call is TRBV29-1, the J call TRBJ1-1, with D unclear. The germline CDR1 and CDR2 sequences are SQVTM and ANQGSEA. CDR3 length: 9 amino acids. Written as DNA, the CDR3 is TGCAGTCCAGAGGTGCGGGCTTTCTTT. Amino acid sequence: CSPEVRAFF. The variable domain in full, completed from reference TRBV29-1 and TRBJ1-1, reads SAVISQKPSRDICQRGTSLTIQCQVDSQVTMMFWYRQQPGQSLTLIATANQGSEATYESGFVIDKFPISRPNLTFSTLTVSNMSPEDSSIYLCSPEVRAFFGQGTRLTVV.